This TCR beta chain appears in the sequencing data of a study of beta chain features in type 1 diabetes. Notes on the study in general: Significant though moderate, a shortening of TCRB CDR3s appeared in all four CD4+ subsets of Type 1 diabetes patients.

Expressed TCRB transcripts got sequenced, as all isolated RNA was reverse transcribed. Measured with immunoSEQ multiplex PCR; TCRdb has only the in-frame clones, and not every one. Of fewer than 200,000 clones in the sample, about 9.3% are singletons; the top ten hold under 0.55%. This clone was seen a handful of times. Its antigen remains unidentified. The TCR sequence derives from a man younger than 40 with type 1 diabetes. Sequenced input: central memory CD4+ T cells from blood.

The chain's CDR3 is CASIVQMNTEAFF. The CDR3 DNA reads as TGTGCCAGCATTGTACAGATGAACACTGAAGCTTTCTTT. V is TRBV2 and J is TRBJ1-1; D is unresolved. The V gene lost 7 bases and the J gene lost 0 bases, with 9 bases spanning the gap. CDR3 length: 13 amino acids. Germline V gene data show CDR1 as SNHLY and CDR2 as FYNNEI.